One sample yielded the 2 T cell receptor beta chains listed below, sequenced in a study of human T cells and chemical hapten exposure. TCRdb itself ran the RACE reads through MiXCR, one entry per CDR3 protein. The table has approximately 370,000 distinct CDR3 sequences, around 5% seen once. Time point in this sample: pre-sensitization, week 0. Treatment meaning: therapeutic diphenylcyclopropenone sensitization with weekly scalp DPC. Sequenced material: whole blood, taken in connection with sensitization to the hapten diphenylcyclopropenone (DPC). These receptors originate from a woman under 30 with alopecia areata. Some clones in this sample may be carry-over from other donors' samples.

This clonotype turned up a few times. The V and J genes are TRBV27 and TRBJ1-4; tentative D call: TRBD1 (5 bases). This CDR3 has 14 residues. Trimming removed 5 bases from V and 3 bases from J, with 10 bases in between. Looked up from germline, CDR1 is MNHEY and CDR2 is SMNVEV (reference sequence). The CDR3 loop reads CASSRGGSNEKLFF. CDR3 bases: TGTGCCAGCAGTCGTGGGGGGTCTAATGAAAAACTGTTTTTT.

The chain carries TRBV5-1 and TRBJ2-5; 7 bases are a match to TRBD1. Germline lookup yields CDR1 SGHRS and CDR2 YFSETQ. The ends lost 4 bases at V and 7 bases at J; junction bases unmatched: 16. The CDR3 is made up of 16 amino acids. The CDR3 protein is CASSPREGAPEGTQYF. Written as DNA, the CDR3 is TGCGCCAGCAGCCCCCGAGAGGGGGCCCCGGAAGGGACCCAGTACTTC. The complete variable domain, with remaining parts taken from reference TRBV5-1 and TRBJ2-5, reads KAGVTQTPRYLIKTRGQQVTLSCSPISGHRSVSWYQQTPGQGLQFLFEYFSETQRNKGNFPGRFSGRQFSNSRSEMNVSTLELGDSALYLCASSPREGAPEGTQYFGPGTRLLVL.